The rows below give T cell receptor beta chains drawn from one sample of a study of T cells in Graves' hyperthyroidism and ophthalmopathy. From the multiplex PCR reads, TCRdb called clonotypes with MiXCR, one entry per CDR3 protein. The sample carries approximately 330,000 distinct CDR3 sequences, roughly 18% recorded once. The sample was blood. Receptors were obtained from a woman aged 50 to 60 with Graves' hyperthyroidism. Both conserved end residues are trimmed from each CDR3. Each record gives: J gene, clone size, V gene, CDR3 protein. Clone size is stated in some rows and not others, as once, few, many or a class when expanded.

>TRBJ2-1|many|TRBV28
ASSFTGGLAGVSFNEQF
>TRBJ1-3|-|TRBV9
ASSVSPGLGNTIY
>TRBJ1-2|-|TRBV29-1
SVTGTGDYGYT
>TRBJ2-1|few|TRBV6-1
ASSEAGFNEQF
>TRBJ2-3|many|TRBV12-3/TRBV12-4
ASRLSGLRDGDTQY
>TRBJ2-1|-|TRBV6-2/TRBV6-3
ASSLGTPMWVFRNNEQS
>TRBJ1-3|-|TRBV20-1
SARDPGYTIY
>TRBJ1-4|-|TRBV20-1
SAPGGATNEKLF
>TRBJ2-7|-|TRBV3-1
ASSHSAGGDLSEQY
>TRBJ2-5|-|TRBV7-9
ASSSDSGFGY
>TRBJ2-1|many|TRBV27
ASSLGKLANEQF
>TRBJ1-4|few|TRBV19
ASTPWGATNEKLF
>TRBJ2-5|many|TRBV5-5
ASSLDWGASRYQETQY
>TRBJ2-1|many|TRBV18
ASSPMDLRHEQF
>TRBJ2-1|-|TRBV10-2
ASRGGSYNEQF
>TRBJ1-5|few|TRBV6-1
ASSEGFPAQH
>TRBJ2-1|-|TRBV4-1
ASSHVGHNEQF
>TRBJ2-2|few|TRBV5-4
ASSSYRASTGELF
>TRBJ1-4|many|TRBV7-2
ASSLRGGQNEKLF
>TRBJ2-1|-|TRBV7-3
ASSSGGGTGPYNEQF
>TRBJ2-2|many|TRBV28
ASSSFQLRQGPGELF
>TRBJ2-5|-|TRBV4-1
ASSHILAGSVETQY
>TRBJ2-1|-|TRBV15
ATSRDRGLAELDEQF
>TRBJ1-1|-|TRBV10-3
AISEQGVNTEAF
>TRBJ2-3|-|TRBV27
ASTQRAVEPGTDTQY
>TRBJ2-3|few|TRBV20-1
SAPGLAGLGDTQY
>TRBJ1-6|few|TRBV12-3/TRBV12-4
ASSLSGWNSPLH
>TRBJ2-1|many|TRBV20-1
SASEGNNEQF
>TRBJ1-5|-|TRBV12-3/TRBV12-4
ASSLALTGKRTQH
>TRBJ1-1|-|TRBV6-5
ASSSRTGRRSEAF
>TRBJ2-3|few|TRBV9
ASSVEAGQGADTQY
>TRBJ1-1|many|TRBV29-1
SGQGTGGTEAF
>TRBJ2-2|many|TRBV30
AWASGTNTGELF
>TRBJ2-7|-|TRBV14
ASSQGFHPYEQY
>TRBJ2-7|many|TRBV6-1
ASSEGLAGGRQY